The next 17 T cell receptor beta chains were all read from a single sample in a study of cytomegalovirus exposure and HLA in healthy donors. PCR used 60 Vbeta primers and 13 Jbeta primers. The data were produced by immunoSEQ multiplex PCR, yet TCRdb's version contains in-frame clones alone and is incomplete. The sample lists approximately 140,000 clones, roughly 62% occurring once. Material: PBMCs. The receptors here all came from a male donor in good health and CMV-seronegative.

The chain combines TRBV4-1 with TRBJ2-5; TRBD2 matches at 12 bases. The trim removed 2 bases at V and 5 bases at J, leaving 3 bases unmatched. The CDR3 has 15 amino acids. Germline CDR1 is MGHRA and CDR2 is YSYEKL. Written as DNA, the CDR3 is TGCGCCAGCAGCCAACTAGCGGGGGGGTGGGAGACCCAGTACTTC. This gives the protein CASSQLAGGWETQYF.

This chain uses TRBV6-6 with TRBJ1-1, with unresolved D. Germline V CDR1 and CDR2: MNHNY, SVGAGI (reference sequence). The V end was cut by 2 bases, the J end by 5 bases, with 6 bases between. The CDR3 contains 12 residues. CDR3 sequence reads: CASSYEETEAFF. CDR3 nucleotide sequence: TGTGCCAGCAGTTACGAGGAGACTGAAGCTTTCTTT.

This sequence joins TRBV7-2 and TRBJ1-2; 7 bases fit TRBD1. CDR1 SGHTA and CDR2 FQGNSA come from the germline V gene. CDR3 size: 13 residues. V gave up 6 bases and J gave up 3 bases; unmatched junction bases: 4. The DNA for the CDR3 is TGTGCCAGCAGGGGAACAGGGGACTATGGCTACACCTTC. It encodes CASRGTGDYGYTF.

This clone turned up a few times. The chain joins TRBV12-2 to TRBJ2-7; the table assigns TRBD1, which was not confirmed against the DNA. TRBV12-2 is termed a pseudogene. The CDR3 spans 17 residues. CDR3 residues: CASRSQGGRREDYEQYF. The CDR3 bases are TGTGCAAGTCGCTCCCAGGGGGGAAGAAGAGAAGACTACGAGCAGTACTTC.

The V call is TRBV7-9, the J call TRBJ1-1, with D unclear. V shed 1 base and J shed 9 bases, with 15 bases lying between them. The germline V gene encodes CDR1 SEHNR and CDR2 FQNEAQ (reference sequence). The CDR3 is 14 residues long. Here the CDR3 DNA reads TGTGCCAGCAGCTTAGTCATCGGGGTCGCCCAAGCTTTCTTT. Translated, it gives CASSLVIGVAQAFF.

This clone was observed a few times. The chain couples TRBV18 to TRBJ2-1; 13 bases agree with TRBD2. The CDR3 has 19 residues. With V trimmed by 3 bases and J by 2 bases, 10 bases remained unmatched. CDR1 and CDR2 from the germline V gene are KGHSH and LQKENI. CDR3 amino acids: CASSPVLAGGTGAYNEQFF. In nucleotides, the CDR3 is TGTGCCAGCTCACCTGTACTAGCGGGGGGGACGGGTGCCTACAATGAGCAGTTCTTC. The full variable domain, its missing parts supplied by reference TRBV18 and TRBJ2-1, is NAGVMQNPRHLVRRRGQEARLRCSPMKGHSHVYWYRQLPEEGLKFMVYLQKENIIDESGMPKERFSAEFPKEGPSILRIQQVVRGDSAAYFCASSPVLAGGTGAYNEQFFGPGTRLTVL.

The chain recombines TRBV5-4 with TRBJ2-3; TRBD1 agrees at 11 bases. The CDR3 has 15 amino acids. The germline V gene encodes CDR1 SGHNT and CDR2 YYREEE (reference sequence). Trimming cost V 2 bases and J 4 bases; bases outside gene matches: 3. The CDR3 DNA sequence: TGTGCCAGCAGCTTACCGGGACAGGGGGCAGATACGCAGTATTTT. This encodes CASSLPGQGADTQYF.

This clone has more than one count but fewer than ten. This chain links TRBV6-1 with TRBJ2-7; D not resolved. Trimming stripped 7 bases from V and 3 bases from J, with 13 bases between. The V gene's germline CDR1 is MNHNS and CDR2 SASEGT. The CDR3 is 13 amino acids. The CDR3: CASNLGRIYEQYF. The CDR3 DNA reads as TGTGCCAGCAATCTTGGCAGGATCTACGAGCAGTACTTC.

CDR3 region: CASSLTITGGRTEAFF. The CDR3 coding sequence is TGTGCCAGCAGCTTGACCATAACAGGGGGCCGCACTGAAGCTTTCTTT. V usage is TRBV5-8 and J usage is TRBJ1-1, with 9 positions matching TRBD1. CDR3 length equals 16 residues. The V gene's germline CDR1 is SGHTS and CDR2 YDEGEE. The V gene end was trimmed by 1 base and the J gene end by 4 bases; junction bases not matched to a gene: 8.

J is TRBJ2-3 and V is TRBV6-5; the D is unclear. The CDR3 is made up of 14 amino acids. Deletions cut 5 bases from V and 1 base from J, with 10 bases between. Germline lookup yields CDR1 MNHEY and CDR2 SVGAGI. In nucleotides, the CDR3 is TGTGCCAGCAGTCGGGTCTTTCGCACAGATACGCAGTATTTT. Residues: CASSRVFRTDTQYF.

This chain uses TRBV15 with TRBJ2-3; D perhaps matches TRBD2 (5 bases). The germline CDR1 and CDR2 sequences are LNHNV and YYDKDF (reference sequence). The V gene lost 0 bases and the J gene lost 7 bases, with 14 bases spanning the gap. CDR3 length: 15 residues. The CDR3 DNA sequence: TGTGCCACCAGCAGAGATGCCCCGGGGATGAATACGCAGTATTTT. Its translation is CATSRDAPGMNTQYF.

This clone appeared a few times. CDR3 sequence reads: CASSSEGLYEKLFF. CDR3 nucleotides: TGCGCCAGCAGTTCGGAGGGGCTTTATGAAAAACTGTTTTTT. The chain joins TRBV5-1 to TRBJ1-4, with a tentative D call TRBD1 (5 bases). This CDR3 has 14 residues. V dropped 5 bases and J dropped 6 bases, with 14 bases sitting between them. Germline V gene sequence: CDR1 SGHRS, CDR2 YFSETQ.

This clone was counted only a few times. CDR3 in DNA: TGTGCCAGCAGTTCTAATACAGAGATGTCCTACGAGCAGTACTTC. Translated: CASSSNTEMSYEQYF. The chain has TRBV14 and TRBJ2-7; D gene ambiguous. Germline assignment: CDR1 SGHDN and CDR2 FVKESK. V lost 6 bases and J 1 base, leaving 16 bases between the germline ends. This CDR3 region has 15 residues.

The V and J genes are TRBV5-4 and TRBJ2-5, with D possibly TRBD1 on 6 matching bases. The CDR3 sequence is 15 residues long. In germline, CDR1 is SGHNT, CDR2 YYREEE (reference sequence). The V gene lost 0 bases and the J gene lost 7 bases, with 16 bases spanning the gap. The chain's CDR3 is CASSLGDTVLGTQYF. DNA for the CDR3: TGTGCCAGCAGCTTGGGGGACACCGTTTTAGGGACCCAGTACTTC.

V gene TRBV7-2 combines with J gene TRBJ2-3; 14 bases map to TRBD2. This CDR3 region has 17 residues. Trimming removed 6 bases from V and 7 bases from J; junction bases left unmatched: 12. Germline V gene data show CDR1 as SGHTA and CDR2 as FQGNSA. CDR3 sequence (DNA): TGTGCCAGCAGTCAACGGACTAGCGGGGGGCAATGGAATACGCAGTATTTT. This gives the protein CASSQRTSGGQWNTQYF.

The CDR3 DNA reads TGCGCCAGCAGCTTAACAGACAGCTACACCTTC. This sequence encodes CASSLTDSYTF. The V call is TRBV5-1, the J call TRBJ1-2; D call uncertain. CDR3 length: 11 residues. Germline values: CDR1 SGHRS, CDR2 YFSETQ. Trimming stripped 2 bases from V and 9 bases from J, with 8 bases between.

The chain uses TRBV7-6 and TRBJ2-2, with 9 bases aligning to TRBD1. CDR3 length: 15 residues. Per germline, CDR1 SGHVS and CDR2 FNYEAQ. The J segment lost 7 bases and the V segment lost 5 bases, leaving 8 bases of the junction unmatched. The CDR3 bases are TGTGCCAGCAGCCCCAGGACAGGGGCTGTCGGGGAGCTGTTTTTT. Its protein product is CASSPRTGAVGELFF.